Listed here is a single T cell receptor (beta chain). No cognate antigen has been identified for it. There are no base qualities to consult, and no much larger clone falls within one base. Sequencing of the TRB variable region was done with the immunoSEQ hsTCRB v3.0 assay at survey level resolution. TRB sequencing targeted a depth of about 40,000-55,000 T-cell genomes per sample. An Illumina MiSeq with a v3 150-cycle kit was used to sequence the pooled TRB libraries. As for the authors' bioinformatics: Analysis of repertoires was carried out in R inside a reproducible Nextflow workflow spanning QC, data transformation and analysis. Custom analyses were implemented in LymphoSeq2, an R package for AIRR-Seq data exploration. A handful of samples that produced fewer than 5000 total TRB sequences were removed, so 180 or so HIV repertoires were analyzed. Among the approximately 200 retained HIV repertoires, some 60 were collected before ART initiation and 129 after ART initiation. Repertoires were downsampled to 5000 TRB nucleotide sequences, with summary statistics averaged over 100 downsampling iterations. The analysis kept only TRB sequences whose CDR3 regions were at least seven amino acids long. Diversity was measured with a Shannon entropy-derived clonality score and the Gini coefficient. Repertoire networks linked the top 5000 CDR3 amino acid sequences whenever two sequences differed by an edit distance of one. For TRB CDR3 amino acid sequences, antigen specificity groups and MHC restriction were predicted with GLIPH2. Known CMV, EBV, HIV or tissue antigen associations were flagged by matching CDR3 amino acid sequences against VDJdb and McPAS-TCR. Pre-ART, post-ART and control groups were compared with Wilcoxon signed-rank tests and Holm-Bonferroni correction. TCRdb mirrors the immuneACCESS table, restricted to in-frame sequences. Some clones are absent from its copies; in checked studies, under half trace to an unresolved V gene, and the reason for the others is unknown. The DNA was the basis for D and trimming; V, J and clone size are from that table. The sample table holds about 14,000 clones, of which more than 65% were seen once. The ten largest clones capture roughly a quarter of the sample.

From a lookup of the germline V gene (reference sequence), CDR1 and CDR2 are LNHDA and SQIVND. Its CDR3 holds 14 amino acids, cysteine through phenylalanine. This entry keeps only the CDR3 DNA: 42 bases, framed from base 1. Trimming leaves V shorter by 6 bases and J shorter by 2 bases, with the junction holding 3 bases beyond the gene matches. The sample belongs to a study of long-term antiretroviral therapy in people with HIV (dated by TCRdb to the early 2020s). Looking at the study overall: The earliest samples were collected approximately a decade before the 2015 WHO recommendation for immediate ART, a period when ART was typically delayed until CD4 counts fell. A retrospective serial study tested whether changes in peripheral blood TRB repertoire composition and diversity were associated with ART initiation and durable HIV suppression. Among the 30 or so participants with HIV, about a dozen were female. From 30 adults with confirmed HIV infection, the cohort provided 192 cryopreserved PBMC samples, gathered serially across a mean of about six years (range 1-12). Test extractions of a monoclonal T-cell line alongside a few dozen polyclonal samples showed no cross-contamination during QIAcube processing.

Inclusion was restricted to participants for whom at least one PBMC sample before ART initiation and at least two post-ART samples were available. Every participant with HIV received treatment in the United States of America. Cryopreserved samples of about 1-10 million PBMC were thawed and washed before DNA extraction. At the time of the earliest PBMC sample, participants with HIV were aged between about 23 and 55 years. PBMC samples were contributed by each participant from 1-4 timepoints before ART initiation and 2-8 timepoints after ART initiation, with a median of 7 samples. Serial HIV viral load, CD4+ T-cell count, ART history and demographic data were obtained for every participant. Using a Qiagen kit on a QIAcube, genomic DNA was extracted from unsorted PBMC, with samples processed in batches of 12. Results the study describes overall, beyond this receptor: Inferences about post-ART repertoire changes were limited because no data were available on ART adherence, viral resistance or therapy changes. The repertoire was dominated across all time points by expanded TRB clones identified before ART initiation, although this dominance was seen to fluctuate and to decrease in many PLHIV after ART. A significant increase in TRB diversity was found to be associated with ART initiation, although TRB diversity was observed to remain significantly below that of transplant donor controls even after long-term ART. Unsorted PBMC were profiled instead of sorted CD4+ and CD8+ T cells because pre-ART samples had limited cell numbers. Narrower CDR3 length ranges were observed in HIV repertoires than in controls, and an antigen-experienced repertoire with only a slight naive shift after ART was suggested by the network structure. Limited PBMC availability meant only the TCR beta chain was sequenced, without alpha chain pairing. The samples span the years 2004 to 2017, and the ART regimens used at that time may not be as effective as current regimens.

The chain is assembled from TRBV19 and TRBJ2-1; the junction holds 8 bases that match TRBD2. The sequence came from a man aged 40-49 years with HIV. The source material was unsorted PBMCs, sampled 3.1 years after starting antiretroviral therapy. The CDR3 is CASRRGVAYNEQFF. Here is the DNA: TGTGCCAGTAGGCGGGGGGTAGCCTACAATGAGCAGTTCTTC.